The present T cell receptor (beta chain) was sequenced within a study of T cells after posttransplantation cyclophosphamide. Study-level points and caveats: After PTCy, TRB diversity resembled that of CNI/methotrexate controls. Tissue-infiltrating T cells from skin or gut overlapped little with blood T cells. Later post-transplant blood repertoires were often dominated by donor CD8+ memory clones.

TCRdb keeps only in-frame clones here, not all; method: immunoSEQ multiplex PCR. Sampling found approximately 40,000 clones, none seen once. J gave up 4 bases and V 10 bases, and 17 bases lay outside the gene matches. The CDR3 is 16 amino acids. The V gene's germline CDR1 is LNHDA and CDR2 SQIVND (reference sequence). On the day of bone marrow donation, the related graft donor provided peripheral blood. This clone came up many times. Its antigen remains unknown. The clonotype was recovered from a man aged 40-49 years in good health, CMV-negative, and a related stem cell transplant donor. The sample was PBMCs. V and J are TRBV19 and TRBJ1-1; 8 bases match TRBD1. CDR3 sequence: CATKGGTGLMSTEAFF. The CDR3 DNA sequence: TGTGCCACCAAAGGGGGGACAGGACTGATGAGCACTGAAGCTTTCTTT.